This T cell receptor beta chain was retrieved from a study of CD8 T cells in Susac syndrome. Study-wide results and limits: The study recognized that its TCR sequencing and HLA analysis covered a relatively small number of individuals.

With random hexamers, roughly 0.45 to 1 ug RNA was reverse transcribed. Coverage of TCR beta CDR3 amplification by immunoSEQ multiplex PCR extended to 54 Vbeta and 13 Jbeta. Each CDR3 protein gets one entry after TCRdb re-called the immunoSEQ multiplex PCR reads with MiXCR. The sample shows 150,000 to 200,000 distinct CDR3 sequences, roughly 94% of them seen only once. V lost 5 bases and J 6 bases, leaving 16 bases between the germline ends. This CDR3 is built from 13 residues. CDR1 is GTSNPN, CDR2 SVGIG, per germline (reference sequence). As to this clonotype: Its antigen is currently unknown.

FACS was used to enrich TEMRA cells, whereas the CD8+ and CD4+ T cells were obtained by negative isolation. This clonotype originated in a human donor in good health. What was sequenced was CD4+ T cells from PBMCs. J is TRBJ1-1 and V is TRBV30, with a tentative D call TRBD1 (5 bases). CDR3 DNA sequence: TGTGCCTGGGGTCGGGGGGTAACCCCTGAAGCTTTCTTT. Amino acids: CAWGRGVTPEAFF.